A selection of T cell receptor beta chains follows, all from one sample in a study of blood T cells in healthy people across ages. TCRdb reprocessed the 5' RACE reads with MiXCR, giving one entry per CDR3 protein. The sample contains approximately 800,000 distinct CDR3 sequences, roughly 64% of which appear only once. The sequenced material came from blood. The receptors were gathered from a young man in good health. Both conserved end residues are part of each CDR3. D genes are given only for firm matches. Only part of the rows carry a size: once, few, many, or a class if the clone is expanded.

j_gene: TRBJ2-7; d_gene: .; len: 14; v_gene: TRBV5-1; abundance: .; CDR3aa: CASSAGRLDYEQYF; CDR3nt: TGCGCCAGCAGCGCAGGGAGACTAGACTACGAGCAGTACTTC
j_gene: TRBJ2-7; d_gene: .; len: 13; v_gene: TRBV6-6; abundance: .; CDR3aa: CASRPDRNYEQYF; CDR3nt: TGTGCCAGCAGACCCGACAGGAACTACGAGCAGTACTTC
j_gene: TRBJ2-1; d_gene: .; len: 16; v_gene: TRBV7-9; abundance: .; CDR3aa: CASSSPRGAGPHEQFF; CDR3nt: TGTGCCAGCAGCTCACCCAGGGGAGCGGGCCCCCATGAGCAGTTCTTC
j_gene: TRBJ1-4; d_gene: TRBD1; len: 14; v_gene: TRBV20-1; abundance: few; CDR3aa: CSAISGQGLGKLFF; CDR3nt: TGCAGTGCTATCTCTGGACAGGGGTTGGGGAAACTGTTTTTT
j_gene: TRBJ2-3; d_gene: TRBD1; len: 15; v_gene: TRBV4-3; abundance: once; CDR3aa: CASSQTGLATDTQYF; CDR3nt: TGCGCCAGCAGCCAGACAGGGTTGGCCACAGATACGCAGTATTTT
j_gene: TRBJ1-2; d_gene: TRBD1; len: 17; v_gene: TRBV7-8; abundance: .; CDR3aa: CASSRTGDGSANYGYTF; CDR3nt: TGTGCCAGCAGCAGAACAGGGGATGGCAGCGCCAACTATGGCTACACCTTC
j_gene: TRBJ2-5; d_gene: .; len: 11; v_gene: TRBV20-1; abundance: .; CDR3aa: CSASQVYEQYF; CDR3nt: TGCAGTGCAAGTCAAGTCTATGAGCAGTACTTC
j_gene: TRBJ2-7; d_gene: TRBD2; len: 14; v_gene: TRBV6-1; abundance: .; CDR3aa: CASSPGTTLGEQYF; CDR3nt: TGTGCCAGCAGTCCCGGGACTACCTTGGGAGAGCAGTACTTC
j_gene: TRBJ2-3; d_gene: TRBD2; len: 12; v_gene: TRBV20-1; abundance: .; CDR3aa: CSARAGSDTQYF; CDR3nt: TGCAGTGCTCGAGCGGGATCAGATACGCAGTATTTT
j_gene: TRBJ1-5; d_gene: TRBD1; len: 14; v_gene: TRBV5-1; abundance: .; CDR3aa: CASSWGQGNQPQHF; CDR3nt: TGCGCCAGCAGCTGGGGACAGGGCAATCAGCCCCAGCATTTT
j_gene: TRBJ1-4; d_gene: TRBD1; len: 16; v_gene: TRBV7-6; abundance: .; CDR3aa: CASSSYTRGTNEKLFF; CDR3nt: TGTGCCAGCAGCTCCTATACCAGGGGGACTAATGAAAAACTGTTTTTT
j_gene: TRBJ2-1; d_gene: TRBD1; len: 12; v_gene: TRBV11-1; abundance: once; CDR3aa: CASSATGVEQFF; CDR3nt: TGTGCCAGCAGCGCGACAGGGGTTGAGCAGTTCTTC
j_gene: TRBJ2-5; d_gene: .; len: 15; v_gene: TRBV4-2; abundance: .; CDR3aa: CASSQVPGLTETQYF; CDR3nt: TGTGCCAGCAGCCAAGTCCCCGGGCTCACGGAGACCCAGTACTTC
j_gene: TRBJ1-1; d_gene: .; len: 15; v_gene: TRBV4-2; abundance: .; CDR3aa: CASSPLGHLNTEAFF; CDR3nt: TGTGCCAGCAGCCCGCTTGGACACCTGAACACTGAAGCTTTCTTT
j_gene: TRBJ2-7; d_gene: .; len: 14; v_gene: TRBV12-3/TRBV12-4; abundance: .; CDR3aa: CASSLGVAGGEQYF; CDR3nt: TGTGCCAGCAGTTTAGGGGTAGCCGGGGGCGAGCAGTACTTC
j_gene: TRBJ2-1; d_gene: .; len: 17; v_gene: TRBV20-1; abundance: few; CDR3aa: CSARDSRGSGNNNEQFF; CDR3nt: TGCAGTGCTAGAGACTCCAGGGGTAGCGGTAACAACAATGAGCAGTTCTTC
j_gene: TRBJ2-1; d_gene: .; len: 17; v_gene: TRBV6-6; abundance: .; CDR3aa: CASRFGTPRTGYNEQFF; CDR3nt: TGTGCCAGCAGGTTCGGGACACCGAGAACGGGCTACAATGAGCAGTTCTTC